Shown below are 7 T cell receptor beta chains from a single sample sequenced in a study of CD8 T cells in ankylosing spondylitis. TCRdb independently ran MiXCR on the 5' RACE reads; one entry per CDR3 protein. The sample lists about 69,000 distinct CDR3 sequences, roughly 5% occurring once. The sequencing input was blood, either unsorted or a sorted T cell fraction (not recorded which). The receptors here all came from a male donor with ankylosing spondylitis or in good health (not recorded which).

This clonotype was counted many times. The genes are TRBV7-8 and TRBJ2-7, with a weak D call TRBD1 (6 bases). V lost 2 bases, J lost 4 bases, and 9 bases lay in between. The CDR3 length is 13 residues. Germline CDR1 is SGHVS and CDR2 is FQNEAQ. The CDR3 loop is CASSLNRGYEQYF. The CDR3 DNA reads TGTGCCAGCAGCTTAAATAGGGGGTACGAGCAGTACTTC.

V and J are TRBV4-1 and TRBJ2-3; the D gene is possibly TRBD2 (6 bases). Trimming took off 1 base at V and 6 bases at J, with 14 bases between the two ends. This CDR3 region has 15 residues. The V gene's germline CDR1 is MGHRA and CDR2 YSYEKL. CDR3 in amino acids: CASSQVRRGPDTQYF. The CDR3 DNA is TGCGCCAGCAGCCAAGTTAGGCGGGGCCCGGATACGCAGTATTTT.

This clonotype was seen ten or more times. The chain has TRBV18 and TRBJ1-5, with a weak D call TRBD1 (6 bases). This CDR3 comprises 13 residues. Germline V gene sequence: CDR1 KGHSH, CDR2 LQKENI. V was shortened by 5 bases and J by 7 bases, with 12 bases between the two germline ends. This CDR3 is CASSRTEVQPQHF. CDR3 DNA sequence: TGTGCCAGCTCAAGGACAGAGGTACAGCCCCAGCATTTT.

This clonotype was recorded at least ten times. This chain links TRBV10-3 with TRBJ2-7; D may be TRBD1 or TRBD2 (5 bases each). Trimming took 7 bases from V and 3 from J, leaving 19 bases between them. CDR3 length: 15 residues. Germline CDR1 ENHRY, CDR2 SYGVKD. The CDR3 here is CAITDERGEYYEQYF. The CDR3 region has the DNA TGTGCCATCACCGACGAGAGAGGGGAGTACTACGAGCAGTACTTC.

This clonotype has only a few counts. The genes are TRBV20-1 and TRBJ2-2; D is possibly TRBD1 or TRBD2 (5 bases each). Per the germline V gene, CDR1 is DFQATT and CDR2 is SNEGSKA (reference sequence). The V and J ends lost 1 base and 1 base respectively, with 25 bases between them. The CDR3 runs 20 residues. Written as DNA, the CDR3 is TGCAGTGCTAGAGGTTTACCCCGGGACGGAACGTCGGTGAACACCGGGGAGCTGTTTTTT. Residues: CSARGLPRDGTSVNTGELFF.

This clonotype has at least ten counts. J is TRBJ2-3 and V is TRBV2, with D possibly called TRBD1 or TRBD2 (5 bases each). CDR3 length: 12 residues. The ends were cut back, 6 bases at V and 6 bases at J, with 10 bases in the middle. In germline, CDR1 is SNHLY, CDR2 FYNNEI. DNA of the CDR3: TGTGCCAGCAGAGTCGAGGGGGATACGCAGTATTTT. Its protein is CASRVEGDTQYF.

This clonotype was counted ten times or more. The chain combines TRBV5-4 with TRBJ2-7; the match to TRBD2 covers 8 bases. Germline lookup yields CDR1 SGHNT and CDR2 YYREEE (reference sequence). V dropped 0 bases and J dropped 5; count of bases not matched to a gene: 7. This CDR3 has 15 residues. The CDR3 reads CASSLESGGWNEQYF. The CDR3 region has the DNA TGTGCCAGCAGCTTGGAGAGCGGGGGTTGGAACGAGCAGTACTTC.